The entry below describes one T cell receptor beta chain. What it recognizes is unknown. The source of the sample is a study of high-grade serous ovarian cancer treatment subgroups. Study results and limitations: CDR1 and CDR2 were left unanalyzed; analyses focused on CDR3.

Some clones are missing from TCRdb's copy, which holds only in-frame ones; the method was immunoSEQ multiplex PCR. The sample consists of some 28,000 clones, around 80% of them appearing once. The tumor samples were collected prior to definitive surgery or chemotherapy. This CDR3 is 17 amino acids long. Germline CDR1 is KGHSH and CDR2 is LQKENI. J was trimmed by 5 bases and V by 0 bases; bases with no gene match: 9. Sequencing was performed on tumor tissue. The chain couples TRBV18 to TRBJ2-7; TRBD1 matches 11 bases. This TCR was recovered from a human donor with high-grade serous ovarian cancer. The CDR3 here is CASSPPQGQGGTNEQYF. For the CDR3, the DNA is TGTGCCAGCTCACCACCCCAGGGACAGGGGGGAACTAACGAGCAGTACTTC.